A selection of T cell receptor beta chains follows, all from one sample in a study of shared clonotypes between healthy human individuals. The assay was immunoSEQ multiplex PCR, and TCRdb's table has in-frame clones only and misses some. The sample lists some 2,400,000 clones, about 94% occurring once. Input material: naive CD4+ T cells sorted from blood. The receptor source for this set is a man younger than 35 in good health. Both conserved end residues are part of each CDR3. Clone size is stated in some rows and not others, as once, few, many or a class when expanded.

clone_size v_call cdr3_length cdr3_aa
. TRBV7-2 15 CASSLGLGSVDTQYF
. TRBV29-1 15 CSVLMGYLKGDTQYF
. TRBV19 14 CASSIAGVDTEAFF
. TRBV10-3 15 CAISEAGGSSYEQYF
. TRBV7-2 13 CASSLEISYEQYF
. TRBV11-3 17 CASSLLWGLATTGELFF
. TRBV5-4 15 CASSPKVDRYNEQFF
once TRBV28 14 CASSLHSEAYEQYF
few TRBV19 17 CASSIQGTGLGNQPQHF
. TRBV5-4 17 CASSLVGQGSPNEKLFF
. TRBV11-2 16 CASSFTWAGVGNTIYF
. TRBV30 15 CAWSVQGGTNQPQHF
. TRBV5-1 14 CASSPSWGSDTQYF
. TRBV7-9 14 CASNRQGVSEKLFF
. TRBV27 14 CASSFDRWNYGYTF
once TRBV5-6 18 CASSLVRGGSVSYNEQFF
. TRBV5-4 18 CASSLARTSGGATDTQYF